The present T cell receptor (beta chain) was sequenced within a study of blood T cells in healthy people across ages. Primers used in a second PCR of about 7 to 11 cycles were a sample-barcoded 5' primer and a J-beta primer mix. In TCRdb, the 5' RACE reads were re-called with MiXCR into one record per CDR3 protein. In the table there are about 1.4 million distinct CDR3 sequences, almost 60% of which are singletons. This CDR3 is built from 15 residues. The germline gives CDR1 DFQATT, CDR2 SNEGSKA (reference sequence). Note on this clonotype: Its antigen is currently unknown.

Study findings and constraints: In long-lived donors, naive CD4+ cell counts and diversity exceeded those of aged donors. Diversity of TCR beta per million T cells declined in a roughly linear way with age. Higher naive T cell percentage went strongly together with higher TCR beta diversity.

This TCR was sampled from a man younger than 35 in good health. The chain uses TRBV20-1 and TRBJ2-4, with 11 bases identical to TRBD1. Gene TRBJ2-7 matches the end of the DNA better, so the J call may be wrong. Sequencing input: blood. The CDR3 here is CSARLPGQGALEQYF. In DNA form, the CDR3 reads TGCAGTGCTAGACTCCCCGGACAGGGGGCGCTCGAGCAGTACTTC.